This TCR beta chain was profiled in a study of circulating and synovial CD4+ cells in juvenile arthritis. Study-wide results and limits: These repertoires were less diverse than bulk blood CD4 repertoires. CPL and bulk CD4 samples differed at least tenfold in T cell genomes. The pathogenic-like versus bulk T cell difference escaped Vbeta family analysis.

The V and J ends lost 1 base and 4 bases, in that order; junction bases with no gene match: 11. The CDR3 is made up of 18 amino acids. Germline CDR1 is LGHNT and CDR2 is FRNRAP. Samples derive from patients with active juvenile idiopathic arthritis. TCRdb's copy holds only in-frame clones and misses some; the assay was immunoSEQ multiplex PCR. The table lists around 3,100 clones, approximately 86% of them singletons. As regards this clone: Its antigen is undetermined.

The clonotype originates from a human donor with juvenile idiopathic arthritis. The J gene is TRBJ2-3, the V gene TRBV12-5, with 10 bases lining up with TRBD1. Sequenced sample: CD4+ T cells from synovial fluid. The DNA of the CDR3 is TGTGCTAGTGGTTTGGCAAAAACCGGGACAGGGGAATCAGATACGCAGTATTTT. This gives the protein CASGLAKTGTGESDTQYF.